These 21 T cell receptor beta chains originate from one sample sequenced in a study of T and B cells in COVID-19 patients. Multiplex PCR with BIOMED2 TRB-A/B primer pools amplified TRB rearrangements. TCRdb reprocessed the multiplex PCR reads with MiXCR, giving one entry per CDR3 protein. Of some 5,000 distinct CDR3 sequences listed, 30% to 40% are singletons. From blood, roughly 240-550 ng of genomic DNA served as TRB template. Material for sequencing was blood. The receptor source for this set is a human donor who had recovered from COVID-19.

This clonotype is labeled medium-sized. The CDR3 here is CASTRSGRGQDGYTF. The CDR3 DNA reads as TGTGCCAGTACCCGATCGGGCAGGGGGCAGGATGGCTACACCTTC. This chain connects TRBV19 to TRBJ1-2; TRBD1 aligns across 8 bases. CDR1 is LNHDA, CDR2 SQIVND, per germline (reference sequence). The CDR3 covers 15 residues. J lost 6 bases, V lost 7 bases, and 13 bases had no gene match. The whole variable domain, filled in from reference TRBV19 and TRBJ1-2, reads DGGITQSPKYLFRKEGQNVTLSCEQNLNHDAMYWYRQDPGQGLRLIYYSQIVNDFQKGDIAEGYSVSREKKESFPLTVTSAQKNPTAFYLCASTRSGRGQDGYTFGSGTRLTVV.

V usage is TRBV7-6 and J usage is TRBJ1-5, with D hard to call. This CDR3 has 17 residues. V dropped 1 base and J dropped 2 bases, with 15 bases sitting between them. Germline lookup yields CDR1 SGHVS and CDR2 FNYEAQ. This CDR3 reads CASSLGAQFSRNQPQHF. For the CDR3, the DNA is TGTGCCAGCAGCTTAGGGGCACAGTTCTCCCGCAATCAGCCCCAGCATTTT.

This sequence joins TRBV19 and TRBJ1-2; 7 nucleotides align to TRBD1. Germline values: CDR1 LNHDA, CDR2 SQIVND (reference sequence). The CDR3 length is 14 residues. J gave up 3 bases and V 3 bases, and 4 bases lay outside the gene matches. The CDR3 spells CASSMTGTDYGYTF. Written as DNA, the CDR3 is TGTGCCAGTAGTATGACCGGGACAGACTATGGCTACACCTTC.

The rearrangement links TRBV19 to TRBJ2-1, with a tentative D call TRBD2 (7 bases). Trimming took 2 bases from V and 3 from J, leaving 14 bases between them. This CDR3 region has 16 residues. Germline loops: CDR1 LNHDA, CDR2 SQIVND (reference sequence). The CDR3 here is CASSITGSGDYNEQFF. Written as DNA, the CDR3 is TGTGCCAGTAGTATAACAGGGAGCGGGGACTACAATGAGCAGTTCTTC.

V and J are TRBV5-1 and TRBJ1-2; D not resolved. V was shortened by 5 bases and J by 4 bases, with 24 bases between the two germline ends. Germline V gene sequence: CDR1 SGHRS, CDR2 YFSETQ. This CDR3 is built from 17 residues. The chain's CDR3 is CASSTGTLPLISYGYTF. The CDR3 bases are TGCGCCAGCAGTACGGGTACCCTACCCCTCATTAGCTATGGCTACACCTTC.

This clonotype was seen a few times. V gene TRBV18 combines with J gene TRBJ2-5; D gene uncertain. Per the germline V gene, CDR1 is KGHSH and CDR2 is LQKENI. Trimming took 0 bases from V and 1 from J, leaving 3 bases between them. This CDR3 is built from 13 residues. DNA for the CDR3: TGTGCCAGCTCACCACCCTCCCAAGAGACCCAGTACTTC. Amino acids: CASSPPSQETQYF.

The chain combines TRBV24-1 with TRBJ2-1; no clear D. The germline V gene has CDR1 KGHDR and CDR2 SFDVKD. V was clipped by 1 base and J by 10 bases, with 13 bases between them. The CDR3 totals 14 residues. CDR3 DNA sequence: TGTGCCACCAGTGATTTTGGACCCACGGCCGAGCAGTTCTTC. Translation: CATSDFGPTAEQFF.

This clonotype occurred a few times. This chain uses TRBV29-1 with TRBJ1-2; D call uncertain. This CDR3 has 13 residues. The germline gives CDR1 SQVTM, CDR2 ANQGSEA. Trimming removed 1 base at V and 8 bases at J, with 14 bases between. This CDR3 reads CSVEGPTLKGYTF. CDR3 sequence (DNA): TGCAGCGTTGAAGGACCGACTTTGAAGGGCTACACCTTC.

This chain connects TRBV19 to TRBJ2-7, with TRBD2 identical over 12 bases. V lost 3 bases, J lost 6 bases, and 6 bases stayed unmatched. The CDR3 covers 15 residues. From germline, CDR1 is LNHDA and CDR2 SQIVND (reference sequence). The CDR3 nucleotides are TGTGCCAGTAGTATGACTAGCGGGAGTTTGGGCGAGCAGTACTTC. Translating it yields CASSMTSGSLGEQYF.

The chain has TRBV30 and TRBJ1-2; D is unresolved. V was pared by 0 bases and J by 4 bases, with 12 bases between. The CDR3 totals 14 residues. CDR1 GTSNPN and CDR2 SVGIG come from the germline V gene (reference sequence). DNA of the CDR3: TGTGCCTGGAGTGTCCAGTCCATTGGCTATGGCTACACCTTC. Translating it yields CAWSVQSIGYGYTF. The entire variable domain, with the rest obtained from reference TRBV30 and TRBJ1-2, is as follows: SQTIHQWPATLVQPVGSPLSLECTVEGTSNPNLYWYRQAAGRGLQLLFYSVGIGQISSEVPQNLSASRPQDRQFILSSKKLLLSDSGFYLCAWSVQSIGYGYTFGSGTRLTVV.

The chain links TRBV9 to TRBJ2-2, with 7 bases matching TRBD2. Germline CDR1 SGDLS, CDR2 YYNGEE. Trimming cost V 7 bases and J 0 bases; bases outside gene matches: 6. This CDR3 has 15 residues. Here the CDR3 DNA reads TGTGCCAGCTGCCCCCTAGCGGCGAACACCGGGGAGCTGTTTTTT. As protein: CASCPLAANTGELFF.

By proportion, this clonotype is medium-sized. V usage is TRBV6-5 and J usage is TRBJ2-1; D perhaps matches TRBD2 (5 bases). The CDR3 consists of 13 residues. Trimming took 3 bases from V and 9 from J, leaving 12 bases between them. CDR1 and CDR2 from the germline V gene are MNHEY and SVGAGI. CDR3 bases: TGTGCCAGCAGTTATTCACTAGTCAGTGAGCAGTTCTTC. This sequence encodes CASSYSLVSEQFF.

V gene TRBV30 combines with J gene TRBJ1-2; D perhaps matches TRBD1 (6 bases). The CDR3 is made up of 11 amino acids. CDR1 and CDR2 (germline): GTSNPN, SVGIG (reference sequence). V was cut by 2 bases and J by 8 bases, with 9 bases left in between. The CDR3, as DNA: TGTGCCTGGAGTTGGGGGGGCGGCTACACCTTC. Residues: CAWSWGGGYTF.

This chain links TRBV4-3 with TRBJ2-3, with 9 bases matching TRBD2. This CDR3 has 17 amino acids. Germline values: CDR1 LGHNA, CDR2 YSLEER. The junction had 9 bases not matched to a gene; V was cut back by 1 base and J by 4 bases. DNA of the CDR3: TGCGCCAGCAGCCAAGCTTGGCGGGGGGGTTGGTCAGATACGCAGTATTTT. Amino acid sequence: CASSQAWRGGWSDTQYF.

This clonotype was seen only a few times. This sequence joins TRBV6-5 and TRBJ1-4; D is possibly TRBD1 (5 bases). Germline assignment: CDR1 MNHEY and CDR2 SVGAGI. Deletions cut 5 bases from V and 8 bases from J, with 15 bases between. The CDR3 extends over 14 amino acids. The CDR3 DNA reads TGTGCCAGCAGTAAGGGGTACGGGGGGGAAAAACTGTTTTTT. Translated: CASSKGYGGEKLFF.

The chain recombines TRBV19 with TRBJ2-2, with TRBD2 identical over 8 bases. V was clipped by 5 bases and J by 4 bases; unmatched bases: 9. This CDR3 region has 16 residues. CDR1 is LNHDA, CDR2 SQIVND, per germline (reference sequence). CDR3 sequence (DNA): TGTGCCAGTAGTCTAATGGCGGGAGGTCGCACCGGGGAGCTGTTTTTT. Encoded protein: CASSLMAGGRTGELFF.

The genes are TRBV6-6 and TRBJ2-5; 7 bases are shared with TRBD2. CDR3 size: 16 residues. V trimming: 2 bases; J trimming: 4 bases; junction bases outside the gene matches: 10. From germline, CDR1 is MNHNY and CDR2 SVGAGI (reference sequence). The CDR3 here is CASSYSEGGRGETQYF. CDR3 DNA: TGTGCCAGCAGTTACAGCGAGGGAGGGCGGGGAGAGACCCAGTACTTC.

This sequence joins TRBV7-6 and TRBJ1-4; unclear D gene. Trimming removed 0 bases from V and 7 bases from J, with 9 bases in between. From germline, CDR1 is SGHVS and CDR2 FNYEAQ. This CDR3 comprises 14 residues. The CDR3 region has the DNA TGTGCCAGCAGCTTAGCCCCGCGGGGTGAAAAACTGTTTTTT. Encoded protein: CASSLAPRGEKLFF.

This clonotype was detected only a few times. J is TRBJ1-5 and V is TRBV6-6; D uncertain. V lost 5 bases and J lost 8, with 7 bases in between. The CDR3 extends over 11 amino acids. Germline loops: CDR1 MNHNY, CDR2 SVGAGI (reference sequence). In DNA form, the CDR3 reads TGTGCCAGCAGTCCGAGGGAGCCCCAGCATTTT. It is translated as CASSPREPQHF.

This rearrangement joins TRBV20-1 to TRBJ2-1, with 7 bases lining up with TRBD2. Germline-derived CDR1 and CDR2 are DFQATT and SNEGSKA (reference sequence). CDR3 length: 16 amino acids. Germline trimming cut 3 bases from V and 3 bases from J; bases unmatched to any gene: 11. In DNA, the CDR3 is TGCAGTGCTAGGGCCCCCTCGGCGGGAGACTACAATGAGCAGTTCTTC. The encoded protein is CSARAPSAGDYNEQFF.

Details on this clonotype: Compared with germline, one end of the junction differs, possibly owing to a read error. The V and J genes are TRBV5-5 and TRBJ2-7, with D tentatively TRBD1 (5 bases). Germline V gene data show CDR1 as SGHKS and CDR2 as YYEKEE (reference sequence). This CDR3 has 14 residues. CDR3 in amino acids: CASCLGQGTYEQYF. The CDR3 DNA is TGTGCCAGCTGCTTGGGTCAGGGAACCTACGAGCAGTACTTC.